Detailed here is one TCR beta chain. The antigen is unknown. This entry belongs to a study of cytomegalovirus exposure and HLA in healthy donors. Whole-study context: HLA-typed donors were the source of approximately 86 million unique TCRs held in an early data release. Overall study findings and caveats: Most CMV-associated TCR beta chains were later found to appear HLA-restricted. A later analysis by the authors found several of the most significant clusters apparently linked to common viral pathogens.

Germline CDR1 and CDR2: SEHNR and FQNEAQ (reference sequence). V dropped 5 bases and J dropped 7; count of bases not matched to a gene: 7. The CDR3 extends over 14 amino acids. PCR primers comprised 60 Vbeta and 13 Jbeta primers. Profiled with immunoSEQ multiplex PCR; TCRdb holds only in-frame clones, not every one. The sample includes fewer than 150,000 clones, roughly four fifths of them seen just once. This clonotype originated in a man younger than 45 in good health and CMV-seronegative. Sequenced sample: PBMCs. V gene TRBV7-9 combines with J gene TRBJ1-2, with 10 bases aligning to TRBD1. CDR3 nucleotides: TGTGCCAGCAGCCTCGGACAGGGGGTAACTGGCTACACCTTC. Translated, it gives CASSLGQGVTGYTF.